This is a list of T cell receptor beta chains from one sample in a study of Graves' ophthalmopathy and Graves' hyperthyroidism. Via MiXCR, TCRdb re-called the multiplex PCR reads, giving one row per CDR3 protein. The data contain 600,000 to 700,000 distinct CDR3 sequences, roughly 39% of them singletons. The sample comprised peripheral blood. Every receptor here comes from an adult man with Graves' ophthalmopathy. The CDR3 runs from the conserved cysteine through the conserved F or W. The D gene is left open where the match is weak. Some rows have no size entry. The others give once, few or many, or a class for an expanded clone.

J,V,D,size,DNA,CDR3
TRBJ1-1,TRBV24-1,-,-,TGTGCCAGCAAGGGCGGACTCCTACGTGAAGCTCTCTTT,CASKGGLLREALF
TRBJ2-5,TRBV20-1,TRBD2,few,TGCAGTGGGACTAGCGGGTTTCTGGGGACCCAGTACTTC,CSGTSGFLGTQYF
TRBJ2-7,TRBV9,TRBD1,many,TGTGCCAGCAGCCCTACACCCCGTCCCGGGACAGGGGCCTACGAGCAGTACTTC,CASSPTPRPGTGAYEQYF
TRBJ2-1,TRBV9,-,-,TGTGCCAGCAGCGTAGGGTATGAGCAGTTCTTC,CASSVGYEQFF
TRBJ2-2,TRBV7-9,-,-,-,CASGLLAGQGAPGSCFF
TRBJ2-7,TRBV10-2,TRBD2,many,TGCGCCACCGCAAAAGGGACTACGAACTACGAGCAGTACTTC,CATAKGTTNYEQYF
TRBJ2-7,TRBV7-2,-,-,TGTGCCAGCAGCCAAGGGTATAGAGACGAGCAGTACTTC,CASSQGYRDEQYF
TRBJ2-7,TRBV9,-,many,TGTGCCAGCAGCGTAGGTGCCGGTCACTACGAGCAGTACTTC,CASSVGAGHYEQYF
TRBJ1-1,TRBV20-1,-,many,TGCAGTGCTTTTAGCAGGGGAAGTTGGGGCACTGAAGCTTTCTTT,CSAFSRGSWGTEAFF
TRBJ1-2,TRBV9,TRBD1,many,TGTGCCAGCAGTCCGGGACAGGGAGATGGCTACACCTTC,CASSPGQGDGYTF
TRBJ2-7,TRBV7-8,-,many,TGTGCCAGCAGCTCCGGGCGGGACACTGTCTACGAGCAGTACTTC,CASSSGRDTVYEQYF
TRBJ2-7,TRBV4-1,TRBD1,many,TGCGCCAGCAGCCAGGACAGGGCGGGAGAGCAGTACTTC,CASSQDRAGEQYF
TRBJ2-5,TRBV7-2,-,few,TGTGCCAGCAGCTTCGGACTAGGGGGCGTGGAGACCCAGTACTTC,CASSFGLGGVETQYF
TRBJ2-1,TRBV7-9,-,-,TGTGCCAGCAGCTTAGGGAGTTTAGTCCCGAGTGAGCAGTTCTTC,CASSLGSLVPSEQFF
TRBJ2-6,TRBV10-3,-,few,TGTGCCAGCCGAAGTTTCTCTGGGGCCAACGTCCTGACTTTC,CASRSFSGANVLTF
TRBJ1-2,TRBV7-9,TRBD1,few,TGTGCCAGCAGCCAACCCACCACCGGGACAGCGTTTAACTATGGCTACACCTTC,CASSQPTTGTAFNYGYTF
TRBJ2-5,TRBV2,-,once,TGTGCCAGCAGGGACAGGGACTACCCGTACTTC,CASRDRDYPYF
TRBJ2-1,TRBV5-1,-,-,TGCGCCAGCAGTCTTCTGACGGGCTTGGGTAATGAGCAGTTCTTC,CASSLLTGLGNEQFF
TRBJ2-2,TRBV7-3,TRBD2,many,TGTGCCAGCAGCTCCCTAGCGGGGTCCGGGGAGCTGTTTTTT,CASSSLAGSGELFF
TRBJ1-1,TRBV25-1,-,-,TGTGCCAGCGACACAGGTGAAGCTTTCTTT,CASDTGEAFF
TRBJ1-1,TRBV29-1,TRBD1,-,TGCAGCTTTGGGACAGGGAACACTGAAGCTTTCTTT,CSFGTGNTEAFF
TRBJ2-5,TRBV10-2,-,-,TGCGCCAGCAGCCCCGGGGAGGCCGAGACCCAGTACTTC,CASSPGEAETQYF
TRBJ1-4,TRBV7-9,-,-,TGTGCCAGCCGGGCGGGGCATGGAAAACTGATTTTT,CASRAGHGKLIF
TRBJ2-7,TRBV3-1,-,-,TGTGCCAGCAGCCGAGGACAGCCGAGCTCCTACGAGCAGTACTTC,CASSRGQPSSYEQYF
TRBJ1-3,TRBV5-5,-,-,TGTGCCAGCAGCTTGGGGTTGATACTTAGCTCTGGAAACACCATATATTTT,CASSLGLILSSGNTIYF
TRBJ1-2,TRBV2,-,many,TGTGCCAGCAGTGAAGGGGCGCAAGGTCATGGCTACACCTTC,CASSEGAQGHGYTF
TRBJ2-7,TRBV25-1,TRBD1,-,TGTGCCAGCTCAACTAACCCAGGGGGCGAGCAGTACTTC,CASSTNPGGEQYF
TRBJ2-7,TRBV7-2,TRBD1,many,TGTGCCAGCAGCACAGGGGCCATCTCCTACGAGCAGTACTTC,CASSTGAISYEQYF
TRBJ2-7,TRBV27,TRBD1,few,TGTGCCAGCAGAAGGACAGGGAACGAGCAGTACTTC,CASRRTGNEQYF
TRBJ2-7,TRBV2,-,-,TGTGCCAGCAGTGGGAGGGCGGGGCCCTCCTACGAGCAGTACTTC,CASSGRAGPSYEQYF
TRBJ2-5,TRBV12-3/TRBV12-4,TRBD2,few,TGTGCCAGCAGTCCCCAGACTAGCGGGGGGTTTGAGACCCAGTACTTC,CASSPQTSGGFETQYF
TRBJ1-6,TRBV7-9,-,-,TGTGCCAGCAGCTGGGGGGGCACTCGTGGTTCACCCCTCCACTTT,CASSWGGTRGSPLHF
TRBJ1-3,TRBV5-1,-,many,TGCGCCAGCAGTCTGGACTCCTCTGGAAACACCATATATTTT,CASSLDSSGNTIYF
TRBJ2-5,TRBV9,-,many,TGTGCCAGCAGCGCAGAATCGTGGGGCCATGAGACCCAGTACTTC,CASSAESWGHETQYF
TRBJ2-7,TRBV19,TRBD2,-,TGTGCCAGTAGTAGAAAGAGCGGGGGTGACTCCTACGAGCAGTACTTC,CASSRKSGGDSYEQYF
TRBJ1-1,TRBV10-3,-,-,TGTGCCATCAGTGAGTCGATTAATCGGGGAAAGGCTTTCTTT,CAISESINRGKAFF
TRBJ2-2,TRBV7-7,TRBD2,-,TGTGCCAGCAGTTACCTCGGGCGGGGGACTAACACCGGGGAGCTGTTTTTT,CASSYLGRGTNTGELFF
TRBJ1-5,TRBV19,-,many,TGTGCCAGTAGTATGGGACCCCGGCCCCAGCATTTT,CASSMGPRPQHF
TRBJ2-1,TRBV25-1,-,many,TGTGCCAGCAGTGAGACATTCGTGGGGAGCTCCTACAATGAGCAGTTCTTC,CASSETFVGSSYNEQFF
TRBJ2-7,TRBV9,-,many,TGTGCCAGCAGCGTCGGCAGGAATAACTACGAGCAGTACTTC,CASSVGRNNYEQYF
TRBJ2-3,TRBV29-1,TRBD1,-,TGCAGCATGACAGGGACAGATACGCAGTATTTT,CSMTGTDTQYF
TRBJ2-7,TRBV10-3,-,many,TGTGCCAGCATGACCTCCTACGAGCAGTACTTC,CASMTSYEQYF
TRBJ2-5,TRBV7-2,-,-,TGTGCCTGGAGAGGCGGGATCCAAGAGACCCAGTACTTC,CAWRGGIQETQYF
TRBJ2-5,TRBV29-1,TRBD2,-,TGCAGCTCTGCGGGGGGAAAGGAGACCCAGTACTTC,CSSAGGKETQYF
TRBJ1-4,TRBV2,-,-,TGTGCCAGCAGTGTTCTAGGGGCCGGAGAAAAACTGTTTTTT,CASSVLGAGEKLFF